Described below is a single T cell receptor (beta chain) sequence and its context. Its antigen is unidentified. Repertoires were generated with immunoSEQ multiplex PCR, while TCRdb's copy carries only in-frame clones and drops some. Of about 68,000 clones listed, approximately 81% were seen once; the top ten hold about 3.4%. These data belong to a study of neoadjuvant anti-PD-1 for oral cavity cancer. Study details: Patients mostly received three to four biweekly nivolumab doses at 3 mg/kg before surgery. Around day 43, patients without progression received a fourth nivolumab dose before surgery. Study-wide results and caveats: Only a few patients per response group were TCR-analyzed; validation needed.

Sample time point: after neoadjuvant nivolumab, at surgical resection. Blood cells were analyzed directly, without culture or expansion. This specimen consisted of PBMCs, obtained after nivolumab (anti-PD-1) treatment. This sequence originates from a person aged 35-80 years with oral cavity squamous cell carcinoma.

The CDR3 reads CASTPTSRRSPFTDTQYF. The DNA of the CDR3 is TGTGCCAGTACCCCAACCTCCCGACGCAGCCCCTTCACAGATACGCAGTATTTT. V gene TRBV19 combines with J gene TRBJ2-3; D not certain. The V and J ends lost 7 bases and 2 bases respectively, with 25 bases between them. The length of the CDR3 is 18 residues. Germline CDR1 is LNHDA and CDR2 is SQIVND (reference sequence).